Listed here is a single T cell receptor beta chain. The specificity of this receptor is unknown. The sample holds no much larger clone one base away, and base qualities are not on file. Collaborating institutions collected whole blood in K2EDTA tubes following their own protocols. For TCRbeta analysis, collaborators shipped samples in one of three forms: frozen whole blood, isolated PBMCs, or DNA extracted from either of those sample types. This sample is part of a study of blood T cell repertoires in COVID-19 (TCRdb year 2020). Study-wide context: Samples covering the acute and convalescent phases of COVID-19 were provided by collaborators in the United States, Italy and Spain. The material from the prospective study consisted of cDNA or gDNA derived from T cells, B-cell-depleted T cells, or PBMCs. Subjects who had been exposed to COVID-19, were actively infected with it, or had recovered from it provided the deeply sampled blood TCRbeta repertoires that made up the dataset. The repertoires were released in a freely available public database intended as a resource for research on the immune response to SARS-CoV-2. Samples came from the ongoing ImmuneRACE study (first 160 participants) plus 1,254 subjects from 6 global collaborators. Nearly every sample came with metadata listing a de-identified subject ID, COVID-19 status, age in years and sex. Where available, HLA class I and class II types were obtained from metadata supplied by the sample provider rather than from assay-based typing. Overall results and qualifications from the work: The amount of clinical and demographic metadata varied by source and participant and was provided uncurated.

Trimming at the junction amounts to 2 bases on V and 4 bases on J, and the germline ends lie 8 bases apart. The CDR3 starts with the cysteine, ends with the phenylalanine, and has 13 residues. Just CDR3 DNA is preserved here, 39 bases in frame from base 1. According to the germline V gene, CDR1 reads SNHLY and CDR2 reads FYNNEI. TCRbeta CDR3 regions were amplified from genomic DNA by means of the immunoSEQ Assay, a bias-controlled multiplex PCR. In the source study's methods: The number of nucleated cells in each sample was estimated from the amplification of reference gene primers within the assay. To quantify the absolute abundance of each unique TCRbeta CDR3 rearrangement, sequence reads were collapsed and filtered. For each sample, productive Simpson clonality was calculated by taking the square root of Simpson's diversity index across productive rearrangements. TCRdb carries this immuneACCESS record with in-frame sequences only. Its versions omit some clonotypes, under half of them owing to an unresolved V gene in the studies checked, with the rest unexplained. V, J and clone size derive from that table, while D and trimming were established from the DNA sequence. Across this sample there are 200,000 to 300,000 clones, with roughly four fifths seen only once. The ten largest clones represent about 4.8% of the sample.

This TCR derives from a woman aged 70-85 years with acute or convalescent COVID-19. The sequenced material came from peripheral blood. This chain joins TRBV2 to TRBJ1-2, with the D gene uncertain. CDR3 loop: CASSEITAYGYTF. The DNA reads as follows: TGTGCCAGCAGTGAAATAACAGCCTATGGCTACACCTTC. The full variable domain, with segments outside the CDR3 supplied by the reference TRBV2 and TRBJ1-2 proteins, appears as EPEVTQTPSHQVTQMGQEVILRCVPISNHLYFYWYRQILGQKVEFLVSFYNNEISEKSEIFDDQFSVERPDGSNFTLKIRSTKLEDSAMYFCASSEITAYGYTFGSGTRLTVV.